Below, 20 T cell receptor beta chains from the same sample are listed, as sequenced in a study of a mutant IDH1 vaccine in newly diagnosed glioma. The protocol was immunoSEQ multiplex PCR, while the TCRdb copy is restricted to in-frame clones and leaves out a portion. The sample lists some 66,000 clones; around four fifths were seen once. This sample's time point: week 35, safety follow-up. It was 300 ug of mutant IDH1 20-mer peptide that made up each vaccine dose, given with topical imiquimod. Their specific antigens are unknown. The sample was PBMCs, taken from a glioma patient whose treatment included an IDH1 peptide vaccine. These receptors were obtained from a young man with glioma.

CDR3 residues: CASSESLGSGTEGETQYF. CDR3 bases: TGTGCCAGCAGTGAAAGTTTAGGAAGTGGGACCGAAGGAGAGACCCAGTACTTC. The V and J genes are TRBV2 and TRBJ2-5; D may match TRBD1 or TRBD2 (5 bases each). The V end lost 2 bases, the J end lost 4 bases, and 23 bases lay between the germline ends. The CDR3 consists of 18 residues. The germline gives CDR1 SNHLY, CDR2 FYNNEI.

The rearrangement uses TRBV18 and TRBJ1-5; 11 bases align to TRBD1. Germline assignment: CDR1 KGHSH and CDR2 LQKENI. Germline trimming cut 0 bases from V and 7 bases from J; bases unmatched to any gene: 5. The CDR3 sequence is 16 residues long. The CDR3: CASSPPRGQGGQPQHF. CDR3 in DNA: TGTGCCAGCTCACCACCTAGGGGACAGGGGGGACAGCCCCAGCATTTT.

This chain links TRBV6-5 with TRBJ2-7, with D possibly TRBD1 on 6 matching bases. The V end was cut by 2 bases, the J end by 2 bases, with 10 bases between. The germline CDR1 and CDR2 sequences are MNHEY and SVGAGI. The CDR3 contains 14 residues. The CDR3 coding sequence is TGTGCCAGCAGTTACGGACAGCGCACCTACGAGCAGTACTTC. Translation gives CASSYGQRTYEQYF.

V and J are TRBV20-1 and TRBJ1-1; D might be TRBD1 (5 bases). Per germline, CDR1 DFQATT and CDR2 SNEGSKA (reference sequence). Trimming left V 0 bases short and J 10 bases short, with 9 bases between. The CDR3 is 11 amino acids. CDR3 DNA: TGCAGTGCTAGAGAGTTAAGGGGAGCTTTCTTT. It specifies CSARELRGAFF.

V is TRBV28 and J is TRBJ1-5, with a possible D match to TRBD1 (6 bases). The CDR3 is made up of 17 amino acids. The V end lost 0 bases, the J end lost 2 bases, and 14 bases lay between the germline ends. Germline V gene data show CDR1 as MDHEN and CDR2 as SYDVKM. CDR3 DNA sequence: TGTGCCAGCAGTTTATGGTTTGAGGACAGAGGCAATCAGCCCCAGCATTTT. This sequence encodes CASSLWFEDRGNQPQHF.

The V gene is TRBV4-1, the J gene TRBJ2-3; TRBD2 might be the D (5 bases). The CDR3 contains 15 residues. CDR1 is MGHRA, CDR2 YSYEKL, per germline. Trimming took off 1 base at V and 4 bases at J, with 12 bases between the two ends. The CDR3 region is CASSQGERASDTQYF. CDR3 DNA: TGCGCCAGCAGCCAAGGGGAGAGGGCGTCAGATACGCAGTATTTT.

The genes are TRBV5-6 and TRBJ2-1, with D maybe TRBD1 (6 bases). CDR1 and CDR2 (germline): SGHDT, YYEEEE. The CDR3 length is 16 residues. With 3 bases removed from V and 0 bases from J, the gap between germline ends came to 13 bases. Here the CDR3 reads CASSSGVIPSYNEQFF. CDR3 in DNA: TGTGCCAGCAGCTCAGGGGTTATACCCTCCTACAATGAGCAGTTCTTC.

The gene calls are TRBV19 and TRBJ2-5; D call uncertain. The CDR3 is 15 residues long. V lost 0 bases and J lost 3, with 11 bases in between. From germline, CDR1 is LNHDA and CDR2 SQIVND (reference sequence). CDR3 nucleotide sequence: TGTGCCAGTAGTATAGATGACACTCTGAAAGAGACCCAGTACTTC. Translation: CASSIDDTLKETQYF.

CDR3 residues: CASSDLDPTDEQYF. The CDR3 DNA is TGTGCCAGCAGTGATCTCGACCCGACTGACGAGCAGTACTTC. The rearrangement links TRBV2 to TRBJ2-7; D is unclear. Germline V gene data show CDR1 as SNHLY and CDR2 as FYNNEI. The CDR3 totals 14 residues. The ends were cut back, 3 bases at V and 5 bases at J, with 14 bases in the middle.

The genes are TRBV19 and TRBJ1-1, with D possibly TRBD1 on 6 matching bases. The V and J ends lost 3 bases and 6 bases respectively, with 17 bases between them. This CDR3 is 15 amino acids long. The germline gives CDR1 LNHDA, CDR2 SQIVND (reference sequence). This CDR3 is CASSISYRVNAEAFF. In nucleotides, the CDR3 is TGTGCCAGTAGTATTTCTTACAGGGTCAATGCTGAAGCTTTCTTT.

This chain links TRBV6-5 with TRBJ2-1; the match to TRBD2 covers 7 bases. The CDR3 contains 14 residues. V shed 1 base, J shed 10 bases, and the junction held 7 bases outside the gene matches. Germline V gives CDR1 MNHEY, CDR2 SVGAGI. The CDR3 sequence is CASSYYLAAREQFF. CDR3 DNA sequence: TGTGCCAGCAGTTACTACCTAGCGGCTCGCGAGCAGTTCTTC.

The chain carries TRBV11-3 and TRBJ2-1, with 8 bases fitting TRBD2. The ends lost 0 bases at V and 4 bases at J; junction bases unmatched: 11. The CDR3 consists of 18 residues. Germline CDR1 and CDR2: SGHNT and YENEEA. The CDR3 is CASSLDGITPGGYNEQFF. The DNA for the CDR3 is TGTGCCAGCAGCTTAGATGGAATCACCCCGGGGGGGTACAATGAGCAGTTCTTC.

This chain connects TRBV4-1 to TRBJ1-3; D ambiguous. Trimming left V 0 bases short and J 0 bases short, with 9 bases between. The CDR3 totals 16 residues. Looked up from germline, CDR1 is MGHRA and CDR2 is YSYEKL. CDR3 bases: TGCGCCAGCAGCCAAGATCGGAGAGCCTCTGGAAACACCATATATTTT. Protein: CASSQDRRASGNTIYF.

J is TRBJ1-1 and V is TRBV19; no definite D call. V was trimmed by 5 bases and J by 7 bases, leaving 20 bases between them. The length of the CDR3 is 15 residues. From germline, CDR1 is LNHDA and CDR2 SQIVND (reference sequence). The CDR3 nucleotides read TGTGCCAGTAGTGATGTCAGTTACTCTACGTATGAAGCTTTCTTT. Its protein is CASSDVSYSTYEAFF.

The chain uses TRBV5-4 and TRBJ2-3; D is unresolved. Germline CDR1 reads SGHNT; CDR2 reads YYREEE (reference sequence). V shed 0 bases and J shed 3 bases, with 2 bases lying between them. The CDR3 totals 12 residues. The CDR3 here is CASSLVTDTQYF. In DNA form, the CDR3 reads TGTGCCAGCAGCTTGGTAACAGATACGCAGTATTTT.

The chain is built from TRBV28 and TRBJ1-4, with no clear D. The V gene lost 4 bases and the J gene lost 3 bases, with 12 bases spanning the gap. Germline V gene sequence: CDR1 MDHEN, CDR2 SYDVKM. The CDR3 has 15 amino acids. The CDR3 DNA is TGTGCCAGCAGTTCGGCCGGCGGGGCTAATGAAAAACTGTTTTTT. Translated, it gives CASSSAGGANEKLFF.

V and J are TRBV28 and TRBJ1-5; 8 positions agree with TRBD1. V was pared by 7 bases and J by 4 bases, with 12 bases of the junction left unmatched. Germline V gene lookup returns CDR1 MDHEN and CDR2 SYDVKM. This CDR3 comprises 16 residues. The CDR3 reads CASNIPGQGANQPQHF. The DNA of the CDR3 is TGTGCCAGCAACATACCCGGGCAGGGGGCAAATCAGCCCCAGCATTTT. Filled out from reference TRBV28 and TRBJ1-5, the complete variable domain reads DVKVTQSSRYLVKRTGEKVFLECVQDMDHENMFWYRQDPGLGLRLIYFSYDVKMKEKGDIPEGYSVSREKKERFSLILESASTNQTSMYLCASNIPGQGANQPQHFGDGTRLSIL.

V and J are TRBV6-1 and TRBJ2-7; D is ambiguous. Germline CDR1 and CDR2: MNHNS and SASEGT. V was clipped by 6 bases and J by 3 bases, with 9 bases between them. CDR3 length: 12 amino acids. The DNA of the CDR3 is TGTGCCAGCAGATTTCACAGCTACGAGCAGTACTTC. Translation: CASRFHSYEQYF.

The CDR3 is CASSQLIGTANTDTQYF. The CDR3 region has the DNA TGTGCCAGCAGCCAGCTAATCGGGACAGCCAACACAGATACGCAGTATTTT. The V call is TRBV14, the J call TRBJ2-3; 7 nucleotides match TRBD1. This CDR3 is 17 amino acids long. Germline loops: CDR1 SGHDN, CDR2 FVKESK. V lost 3 bases, J lost 2 bases, and 11 bases stayed unmatched.

The chain is built from TRBV14 and TRBJ2-1, with D unresolved. V was trimmed by 4 bases and J by 3 bases, leaving 7 bases between them. Germline values: CDR1 SGHDN, CDR2 FVKESK. CDR3 length equals 13 residues. The CDR3 sequence: CASSPHSYNEQFF. The CDR3 DNA is TGTGCCAGCAGCCCTCATAGCTACAATGAGCAGTTCTTC.